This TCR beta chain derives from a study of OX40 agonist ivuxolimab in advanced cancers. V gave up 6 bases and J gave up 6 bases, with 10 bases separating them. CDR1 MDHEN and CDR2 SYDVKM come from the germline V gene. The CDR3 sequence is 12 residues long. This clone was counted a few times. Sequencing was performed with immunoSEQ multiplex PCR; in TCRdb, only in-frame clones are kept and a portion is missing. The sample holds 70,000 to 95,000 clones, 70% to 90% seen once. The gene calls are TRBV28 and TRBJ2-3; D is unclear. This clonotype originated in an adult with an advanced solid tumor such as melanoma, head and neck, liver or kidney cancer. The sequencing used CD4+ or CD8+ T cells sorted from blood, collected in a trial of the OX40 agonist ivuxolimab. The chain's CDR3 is CASSVAMDTQYF. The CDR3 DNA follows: TGTGCCAGCAGCGTAGCTATGGATACGCAGTATTTT.